These 23 T cell receptor beta chains were sequenced from one sample in a study of blood T cell repertoires in COVID-19. Sequencing used immunoSEQ multiplex PCR; TCRdb keeps in-frame clones, though not all of them. The sample yields tens of thousands of clones, more than 80% seen once. The specimen sequenced was peripheral blood. The receptor set was obtained from a human donor in a cohort sampled during active COVID-19.

The sample holds one count of this clone. The chain employs TRBV2 and TRBJ1-1; D unclear. Germline V gives CDR1 SNHLY, CDR2 FYNNEI. This CDR3 has 11 amino acids. V was shortened by 8 bases and J by 4 bases, with 8 bases between the two germline ends. Here the CDR3 DNA reads TGTGCCAGCCCGTTGAGCACTGAAGCTTTCTTT. This translates into CASPLSTEAFF.

The gene calls are TRBV19 and TRBJ2-7; D gene uncertain. Deletions cut 4 bases from V and 1 base from J, with 8 bases between. The CDR3 is 13 residues long. The germline gives CDR1 LNHDA, CDR2 SQIVND (reference sequence). CDR3 sequence: CASSSKASYEQYF. The CDR3, as DNA: TGTGCCAGTAGTAGTAAAGCGTCCTACGAGCAGTACTTC.

The rearrangement uses TRBV4-1 and TRBJ2-1, with TRBD2 identical over 14 bases. CDR3 length: 19 residues. V lost 4 bases, J lost 0 bases, and 8 bases stayed unmatched. The germline V gene has CDR1 MGHRA and CDR2 YSYEKL. This CDR3 reads CASSRPGLAGAHSYNEQFF. Here the CDR3 DNA reads TGCGCCAGCAGCCGACCGGGACTAGCGGGAGCCCACTCCTACAATGAGCAGTTCTTC.

The chain is built from TRBV20-1 and TRBJ2-7; D is perhaps TRBD2 (5 bases). Germline V gives CDR1 DFQATT, CDR2 SNEGSKA (reference sequence). Trimming removed 3 bases at V and 5 bases at J, with 8 bases between. The CDR3 sequence is 11 residues long. The chain's CDR3 is CSASAGDEQYF. The DNA of the CDR3 is TGCAGTGCTAGTGCCGGGGACGAGCAGTACTTC.

The rearrangement links TRBV10-3 to TRBJ2-5, with D possibly matching TRBD2 (6 bases). V was clipped by 10 bases and J by 4 bases, with 16 bases between them. Germline CDR1 ENHRY, CDR2 SYGVKD. The CDR3 extends over 13 amino acids. The CDR3 sequence is CATRHEGGETQYF. The CDR3 coding sequence is TGTGCCACTCGTCATGAGGGAGGAGAGACCCAGTACTTC.

The chain combines TRBV4-1 with TRBJ1-5; possible D gene TRBD1, 6 bases. Germline V gene sequence: CDR1 MGHRA, CDR2 YSYEKL. This CDR3 has 14 amino acids. Trimming pared 3 bases from V and 2 bases from J, leaving 8 bases between. The CDR3 sequence: CASSQGQRNQPQHF. CDR3 DNA: TGCGCCAGCAGCCAGGGACAACGCAATCAGCCCCAGCATTTT.

This chain links TRBV27 with TRBJ2-5; 10 bases are shared with TRBD2. The CDR3 loop spans 15 amino acids. Germline trimming cut 4 bases from V and 5 bases from J; bases unmatched to any gene: 7. The germline CDR1 and CDR2 sequences are MNHEY and SMNVEV (reference sequence). The DNA for the CDR3 is TGTGCCAGCAGTTCTAAAGCGGGAGGGGATGAGACCCAGTACTTC. Protein: CASSSKAGGDETQYF.

The chain uses TRBV6-5 and TRBJ2-7, with 12 bases that match TRBD1. Per germline, CDR1 MNHEY and CDR2 SVGAGI. The V gene end was trimmed by 9 bases and the J gene end by 9 bases; junction bases not matched to a gene: 6. This CDR3 has 12 residues. CDR3 nucleotides: TGTGCCAGTCCGGGACAGGGGGCTTTGCAGTACTTC. Its translation: CASPGQGALQYF.

In this sample, this clone turned up once. V gene TRBV11-2 combines with J gene TRBJ2-5; D is possibly TRBD2 (6 bases). Per the germline V gene, CDR1 is SGHAT and CDR2 is FQNNGV. The CDR3 has 13 amino acids. Trimming took 6 bases from V and 1 from J, leaving 9 bases between them. CDR3: CASRVSGQETQYF. The CDR3 DNA is TGTGCCAGCAGGGTTAGCGGCCAAGAGACCCAGTACTTC.

This chain uses TRBV2 with TRBJ2-2; TRBD2 is a possible D gene (7 bases). The germline V and J ends were trimmed by 6 bases and 4 bases, with 12 bases remaining between them. This CDR3 is built from 14 residues. Per germline, CDR1 SNHLY and CDR2 FYNNEI. CDR3 amino acids: CASRGAGATGELFF. CDR3 sequence (DNA): TGTGCCAGCAGGGGGGCGGGAGCCACCGGGGAGCTGTTTTTT.

The chain recombines TRBV4-2 with TRBJ1-1, with TRBD1 matching 11 bases. CDR1 is LGHNA, CDR2 YNFKEQ, per germline. The length of the CDR3 is 15 residues. With 4 bases clipped from V and 6 bases from J, the junction kept 7 bases outside the gene matches. DNA for the CDR3: TGTGCCAGCAGCCCCCGGACAGGGGGCGTCCCTGAAGCTTTCTTT. It specifies CASSPRTGGVPEAFF.

The chain employs TRBV7-9 and TRBJ1-1; D is unclear. CDR1 and CDR2 from the germline V gene are SEHNR and FQNEAQ (reference sequence). The CDR3 length is 16 residues. With 2 bases removed from V and 0 bases from J, the gap between germline ends came to 13 bases. DNA for the CDR3: TGTGCCAGCAGCTTACTAGAGGTCCCCATGAACACTGAAGCTTTCTTT. This gives the protein CASSLLEVPMNTEAFF.

V usage is TRBV4-1 and J usage is TRBJ2-3; 8 bases align to TRBD2. Losses at the gene ends were 2 bases for V and 0 bases for J; bases not matched to a gene: 1. The germline V gene has CDR1 MGHRA and CDR2 YSYEKL. The CDR3 totals 15 residues. The CDR3: CASSQLAGSTDTQYF. DNA of the CDR3: TGCGCCAGCAGCCAACTAGCGGGCAGCACAGATACGCAGTATTTT.

V and J are TRBV5-6 and TRBJ2-4; the D gene is possibly TRBD2 (5 bases). The CDR3 covers 15 residues. CDR1 SGHDT and CDR2 YYEEEE come from the germline V gene. The V end lost 0 bases, the J end lost 6 bases, and 13 bases lay between the germline ends. The CDR3: CASSLGGVPINIQYF. In DNA form, the CDR3 reads TGTGCCAGCAGCTTGGGGGGAGTGCCCATAAACATTCAGTACTTC.

The rearrangement joins TRBV28 to TRBJ1-2; a weak D match, TRBD1 (5 bases). This CDR3 has 14 residues. Trimming removed 10 bases from V and 8 bases from J, with 23 bases in between. CDR1 is MDHEN, CDR2 SYDVKM, per germline. CDR3 in DNA: TGTGCCACGTCAGAAACCCGGGGGGTAGGCGGCTACACCTTC. The encoded protein is CATSETRGVGGYTF.

The rearrangement joins TRBV18 to TRBJ1-3; the D gene is possibly TRBD1 (5 bases). V was clipped by 2 bases and J by 5 bases, with 10 bases between them. Germline V gene lookup returns CDR1 KGHSH and CDR2 LQKENI. The CDR3 is 14 residues long. CDR3 sequence: CASSPLTARNTIYF. The CDR3 DNA sequence: TGTGCCAGCTCACCATTGACAGCCCGAAACACCATATATTTT.

The gene calls are TRBV5-1 and TRBJ2-3; 8 bases are shared with TRBD2. With V trimmed by 4 bases and J by 1 base, 11 bases remained unmatched. The CDR3 runs 17 residues. Germline V gene data show CDR1 as SGHRS and CDR2 as YFSETQ. CDR3 amino acids: CASSQLSSGWGTDTQYF. CDR3 nucleotides: TGCGCCAGCAGCCAACTCTCTAGCGGGTGGGGCACAGATACGCAGTATTTT.

This chain links TRBV28 with TRBJ1-2; D remains unclear. V lost 2 bases to trimming and J lost 4 bases, with 8 bases between them. Germline loops: CDR1 MDHEN, CDR2 SYDVKM. This CDR3 region has 13 residues. The CDR3 DNA reads TGTGCCAGCAGTTTAGGGTGGAGCTATGGCTACACCTTC. It translates to CASSLGWSYGYTF.

The genes are TRBV2 and TRBJ2-7; D might be TRBD1 (6 bases). The CDR3 totals 15 residues. The V end lost 4 bases, the J end lost 2 bases, and 15 bases lay between the germline ends. CDR1 and CDR2 from the germline V gene are SNHLY and FYNNEI. CDR3 nucleotides: TGTGCCAGCAGTGGAGATGTGGGGGCAGCCTACGAGCAGTACTTC. This translates into CASSGDVGAAYEQYF. The full variable domain, rest sourced from reference TRBV2 and TRBJ2-7, is EPEVTQTPSHQVTQMGQEVILRCVPISNHLYFYWYRQILGQKVEFLVSFYNNEISEKSEIFDDQFSVERPDGSNFTLKIRSTKLEDSAMYFCASSGDVGAAYEQYFGPGTRLTVT.

The chain carries TRBV11-2 and TRBJ2-2, with 7 bases aligning to TRBD2. This CDR3 spans 15 amino acids. The V gene end was trimmed by 5 bases and the J gene end by 0 bases; junction bases not matched to a gene: 3. Germline-derived CDR1 and CDR2 are SGHAT and FQNNGV. The CDR3 nucleotides read TGTGCCAGCAGCCCGAGCGGGACGAACACCGGGGAGCTGTTTTTT. Protein: CASSPSGTNTGELFF.

The chain employs TRBV7-2 and TRBJ1-2; D not certain. Germline CDR1 is SGHTA and CDR2 is FQGNSA. The V end lost 5 bases, the J end lost 3 bases, and 19 bases lay between the germline ends. This CDR3 spans 16 amino acids. The CDR3 here is CASSPGGGEADYGYTF. CDR3 bases: TGTGCCAGCAGCCCGGGTGGCGGAGAGGCTGACTATGGCTACACCTTC.

The V gene is TRBV19, the J gene TRBJ2-3, with TRBD2 matching 8 bases. The ends lost 8 bases at V and 0 bases at J; junction bases unmatched: 4. CDR3 length equals 14 residues. Germline CDR1 reads LNHDA; CDR2 reads SQIVND (reference sequence). The CDR3 nucleotides read TGTGCCAGTCGGGCTAGCGGGAGCACAGATACGCAGTATTTT. Translated: CASRASGSTDTQYF.

The CDR3 protein is CATSDRLVGNEQFF. CDR3 DNA sequence: TGTGCCACCAGTGATCGACTAGTTGGAAATGAGCAGTTCTTC. The chain carries TRBV24-1 and TRBJ2-1, with TRBD2 as a possible D gene (6 bases). This CDR3 contains 14 residues. Germline V gives CDR1 KGHDR, CDR2 SFDVKD. V was shortened by 3 bases and J by 7 bases, with 12 bases between the two germline ends.